These 16 T cell receptor beta chains were sequenced from one sample in a study of blood T cells in healthy people across ages. A sample-barcoded 5' primer and a J-beta primer mix were used in a second PCR of roughly 6 to 11 cycles. TCRdb redid the calling of the 5' RACE reads with MiXCR, one entry per CDR3 protein. The sample lists over 950,000 distinct CDR3 sequences, around two fifths seen once, with over 10% in the top ten. The sample taken for sequencing was blood. The receptors were gathered from a man younger than 35 in good health.

This clonotype was seen only a few times. The V call is TRBV4-3, the J call TRBJ2-1; D ambiguous. This CDR3 contains 15 residues. The germline gives CDR1 LGHNA, CDR2 YSLEER. V lost 0 bases, J lost 5 bases, and 11 bases lay in between. The CDR3 loop reads CASSQDGVSNNEQFF. The CDR3 region has the DNA TGCGCCAGCAGCCAAGATGGCGTCAGTAACAATGAGCAGTTCTTC.

This clonotype was counted a single time. J is TRBJ2-2 and V is TRBV4-1; 7 positions match TRBD1. Germline V gene lookup returns CDR1 MGHRA and CDR2 YSYEKL. The CDR3 spans 16 residues. With 2 bases clipped from V and 2 bases from J, the junction kept 5 bases outside the gene matches. CDR3 protein: CASSQLTGQNTGELFF. The CDR3 coding sequence is TGCGCCAGCAGCCAACTGACAGGGCAAAACACCGGGGAGCTGTTTTTT.

This clonotype was detected only a few times. The chain uses TRBV24-1 and TRBJ2-3; D possibly corresponds to TRBD2 (6 bases). The germline V and J ends were trimmed by 4 bases and 3 bases, with 13 bases remaining between them. CDR1 and CDR2 (germline): KGHDR, SFDVKD. CDR3 length equals 15 residues. The CDR3: CATSDPGTGTDTQYF. The CDR3 nucleotides are TGTGCCACCAGTGACCCCGGGACTGGAACAGATACGCAGTATTTT.

The CDR3 region is CASSQRQGGYEQFF. In DNA, the CDR3 is TGTGCCAGCAGCCAACGACAGGGTGGTTATGAGCAGTTCTTC. V is TRBV7-2 and J is TRBJ2-1, with 7 bases that match TRBD1. V lost 5 bases, J lost 8 bases, and 9 bases stayed unmatched. This CDR3 comprises 14 residues. Per the germline V gene, CDR1 is SGHTA and CDR2 is FQGNSA.

The chain couples TRBV3-1 to TRBJ1-2; D is uncertain. The germline V and J ends were trimmed by 3 bases and 0 bases, with 11 bases remaining between them. This CDR3 comprises 15 residues. Per the germline V gene, CDR1 is LGHDT and CDR2 is YNNKEL (reference sequence). The CDR3, as DNA: TGTGCCAGCAGCCATTCAGACGCAGCTAACTATGGCTACACCTTC. Residues: CASSHSDAANYGYTF.

The rearrangement joins TRBV7-8 to TRBJ1-5, with D possibly matching TRBD1 (5 bases). V gave up 5 bases and J gave up 2 bases, with 16 bases separating them. The germline V gene encodes CDR1 SGHVS and CDR2 FQNEAQ. There are 16 residues in the CDR3. The CDR3 sequence: CASSIDFGGGNQPQHF. In DNA form, the CDR3 reads TGTGCCAGCAGCATTGATTTCGGGGGTGGCAATCAGCCCCAGCATTTT.

This clonotype showed up many times. The chain recombines TRBV5-1 with TRBJ1-1, with a possible D match to TRBD1 (6 bases). Trimming cost V 4 bases and J 1 base, with 8 bases left between them. Germline CDR1 reads SGHRS; CDR2 reads YFSETQ. This CDR3 region has 13 residues. The CDR3: CASSRGQNTEAFF. In DNA form, the CDR3 reads TGCGCCAGCAGCCGGGGACAGAACACTGAAGCTTTCTTT.

This chain joins TRBV10-2 and TRBJ2-7; TRBD1 is a possible D gene (5 bases). Trimming stripped 4 bases from V and 3 bases from J, with 10 bases between. CDR1 and CDR2 (germline): WSHSY, SAAADI. This CDR3 is 13 amino acids long. CDR3 DNA sequence: TGCGCCAGCAGTGGGCAGGGTGTCTACGAGCAGTACTTC. Protein sequence: CASSGQGVYEQYF.

About this clonotype: A read error may be the cause here, since a much bigger clone is one base away. The chain carries TRBV7-2 and TRBJ2-1; D perhaps matches TRBD1 (5 bases). CDR1 SGHTA and CDR2 FQGNSA come from the germline V gene. V was pared by 4 bases and J by 5 bases, with 9 bases between. This CDR3 is 13 amino acids long. In nucleotides, the CDR3 is TGTGCCAGCAGCTGGACACGAAACAATGAGCAGTTCTTC. As protein: CASSWTRNNEQFF.

The rearrangement joins TRBV20-1 to TRBJ1-1, with 10 nucleotides matching TRBD1. Looked up from germline, CDR1 is DFQATT and CDR2 is SNEGSKA (reference sequence). J was trimmed by 3 bases and V by 5 bases; bases with no gene match: 15. CDR3 size: 17 residues. In nucleotides, the CDR3 is TGCAGTGCTTTTCTCGTCCCGGGACAGGGGAGTGACACTGAAGCTTTCTTT. This codes for CSAFLVPGQGSDTEAFF.

The V gene is TRBV5-1, the J gene TRBJ2-1; 7 bases match TRBD1. Germline V gene lookup returns CDR1 SGHRS and CDR2 YFSETQ. The length of the CDR3 is 13 residues. The J segment lost 7 bases and the V segment lost 4 bases, leaving 5 bases of the junction unmatched. The CDR3 is CASSVGQWNEQFF. The CDR3 DNA follows: TGCGCCAGCAGCGTGGGACAGTGGAATGAGCAGTTCTTC.

The chain combines TRBV5-1 with TRBJ2-2; unclear D gene. CDR1 is SGHRS, CDR2 YFSETQ, per germline. V was cut by 0 bases and J by 4 bases, with 10 bases left in between. CDR3 size: 15 residues. The CDR3 nucleotides read TGCGCCAGCAGCTTGGTTCAAGACTCCACCGGGGAGCTGTTTTTT. Protein sequence: CASSLVQDSTGELFF.

J is TRBJ2-3 and V is TRBV7-9; either TRBD1 or TRBD2 may fit D (5 bases each). The CDR3 spans 15 residues. Germline V gene lookup returns CDR1 SEHNR and CDR2 FQNEAQ (reference sequence). Trimming took 3 bases from V and 1 from J, leaving 11 bases between them. The CDR3 here is CASSFARGGTDTQYF. For the CDR3, the DNA is TGTGCCAGCAGCTTCGCGAGAGGGGGCACAGATACGCAGTATTTT.

This clonotype appeared a few times. Written as DNA, the CDR3 is TGTGCCAGCACCGCCGGGGGGACCCAGTACTTC. Its translation: CASTAGGTQYF. The V gene is TRBV12-3 or TRBV12-4, the J gene TRBJ2-5, with TRBD2 as a possible D gene (6 bases). Trimming removed 7 bases from V and 7 bases from J, with 10 bases in between. CDR3 length: 11 amino acids.

The V and J genes are TRBV7-9 and TRBJ1-5; TRBD1 might be the D (5 bases). Germline loops: CDR1 SEHNR, CDR2 FQNEAQ (reference sequence). Trimming pared 3 bases from V and 0 bases from J, leaving 12 bases between. CDR3 size: 16 residues. CDR3 residues: CASSLAGTYSNQPQHF. The CDR3 DNA follows: TGTGCCAGCAGCTTGGCGGGGACCTATAGCAATCAGCCCCAGCATTTT.

This clonotype was counted a few times. The J gene is TRBJ2-7, the V gene TRBV4-1; D unresolved. There are 15 residues in the CDR3. The germline gives CDR1 MGHRA, CDR2 YSYEKL. V was trimmed by 0 bases and J by 3 bases, leaving 12 bases between them. CDR3 coding DNA: TGCGCCAGCAGCCAAGATCTTTCTCCACTCTACGAGCAGTACTTC. Protein product: CASSQDLSPLYEQYF.